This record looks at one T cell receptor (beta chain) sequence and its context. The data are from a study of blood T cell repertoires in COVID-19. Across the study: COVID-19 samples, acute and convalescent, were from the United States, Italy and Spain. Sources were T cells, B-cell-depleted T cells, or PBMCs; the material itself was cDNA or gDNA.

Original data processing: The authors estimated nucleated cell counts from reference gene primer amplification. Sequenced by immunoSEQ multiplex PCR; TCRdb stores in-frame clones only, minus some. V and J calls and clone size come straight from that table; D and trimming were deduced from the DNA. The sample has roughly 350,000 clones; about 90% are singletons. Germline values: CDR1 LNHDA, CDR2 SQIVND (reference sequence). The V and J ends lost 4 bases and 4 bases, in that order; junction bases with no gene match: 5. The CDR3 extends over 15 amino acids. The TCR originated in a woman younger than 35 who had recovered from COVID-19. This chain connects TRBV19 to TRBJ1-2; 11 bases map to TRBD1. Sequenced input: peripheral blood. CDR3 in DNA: TGTGCCAGTAGTACAGGACAGGGGGCGGTCTATGGCTACACCTTC. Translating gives CASSTGQGAVYGYTF.